This T cell receptor (beta chain) was captured by sequencing in a study of tumor and adjacent non-tumor tissue in lung cancer. A modified ARM-PCR protocol with three rounds of nested PCR amplified TCRbeta. TCRdb reprocessed the multiplex PCR reads with MiXCR, giving one entry per CDR3 protein. The table includes tens of thousands of distinct CDR3 sequences, roughly 80% detected once. The template was RNA from unsorted bulk tissue. Donors were chemotherapy-naive, newly diagnosed lung cancer surgical patients in China, August–November 2014. Remarks on this clonotype: The junction departs from germline at one end; a sequencing error may be responsible.

The material sequenced was lung tumor tissue. This sequence originates from a woman in her fifties or sixties with non-small cell lung cancer.

Written as DNA, the CDR3 is TGCAACGTTGTAAGGGGAGGGGCTGAGGCTTTCTTT. Amino acids: CNVVRGGAEAFF. This chain uses TRBV29-1 with TRBJ1-1; D might be TRBD1 (5 bases). Germline V lookup: CDR1 SQVTM, CDR2 ANQGSEA. There are 12 residues in the CDR3.